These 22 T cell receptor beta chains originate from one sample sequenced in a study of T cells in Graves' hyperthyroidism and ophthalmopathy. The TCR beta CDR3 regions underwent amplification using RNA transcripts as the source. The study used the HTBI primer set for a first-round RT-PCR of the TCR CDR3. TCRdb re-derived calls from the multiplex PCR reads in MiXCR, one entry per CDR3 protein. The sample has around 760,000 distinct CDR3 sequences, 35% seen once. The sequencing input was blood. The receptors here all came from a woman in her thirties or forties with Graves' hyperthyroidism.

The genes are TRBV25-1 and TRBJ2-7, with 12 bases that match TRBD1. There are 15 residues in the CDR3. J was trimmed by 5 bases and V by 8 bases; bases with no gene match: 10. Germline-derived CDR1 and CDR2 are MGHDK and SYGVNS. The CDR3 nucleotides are TGTGCCAGCGTTGTACCCGGGACAGGGGGCAACGAGCAGTACTTC. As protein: CASVVPGTGGNEQYF.

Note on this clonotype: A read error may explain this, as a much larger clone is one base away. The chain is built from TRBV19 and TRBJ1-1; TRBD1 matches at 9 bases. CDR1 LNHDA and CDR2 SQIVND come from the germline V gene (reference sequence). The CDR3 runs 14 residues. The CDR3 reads CASSLEDRGTEALF. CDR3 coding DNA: TGTGCCAGTAGCCTCGAGGACAGGGGCACTGAAGCTCTCTTT.

This CDR3 reads CASSFFGGQETQYF. Here the CDR3 DNA reads TGCGCCAGCAGCTTCTTTGGGGGACAAGAGACCCAGTACTTC. This chain connects TRBV5-1 to TRBJ2-5, with D perhaps TRBD1 or TRBD2 (5 bases each). The V gene's germline CDR1 is SGHRS and CDR2 YFSETQ. The CDR3 is 14 amino acids. The V gene lost 2 bases and the J gene lost 2 bases, with 10 bases spanning the gap.

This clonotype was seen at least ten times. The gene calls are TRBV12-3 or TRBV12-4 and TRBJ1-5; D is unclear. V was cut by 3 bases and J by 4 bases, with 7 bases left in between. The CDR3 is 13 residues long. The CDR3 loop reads CASSFTGNQPQHF. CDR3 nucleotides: TGTGCCAGCAGTTTTACGGGGAATCAGCCCCAGCATTTT.

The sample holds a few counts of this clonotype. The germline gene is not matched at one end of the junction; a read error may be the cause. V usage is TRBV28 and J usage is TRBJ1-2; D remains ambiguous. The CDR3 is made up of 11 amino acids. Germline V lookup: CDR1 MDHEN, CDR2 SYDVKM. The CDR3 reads CASSFVGTLAF. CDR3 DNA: TGTGCCAGCAGTTTCGTAGGAACCCTCGCCTTC.

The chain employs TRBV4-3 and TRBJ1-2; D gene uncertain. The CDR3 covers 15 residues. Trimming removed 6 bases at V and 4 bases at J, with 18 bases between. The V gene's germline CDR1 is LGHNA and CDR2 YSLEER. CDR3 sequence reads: CASSPDTINFYGYTF. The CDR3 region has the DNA TGCGCCAGCAGTCCTGACACTATCAACTTCTATGGCTACACCTTC.

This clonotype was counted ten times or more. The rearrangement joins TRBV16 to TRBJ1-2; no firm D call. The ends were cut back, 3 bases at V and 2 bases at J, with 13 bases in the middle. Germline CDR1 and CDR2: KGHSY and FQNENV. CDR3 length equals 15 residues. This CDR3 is CASSQGSVSNYGYTF. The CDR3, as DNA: TGTGCCAGCAGCCAGGGTTCTGTCAGCAACTATGGCTACACCTTC.

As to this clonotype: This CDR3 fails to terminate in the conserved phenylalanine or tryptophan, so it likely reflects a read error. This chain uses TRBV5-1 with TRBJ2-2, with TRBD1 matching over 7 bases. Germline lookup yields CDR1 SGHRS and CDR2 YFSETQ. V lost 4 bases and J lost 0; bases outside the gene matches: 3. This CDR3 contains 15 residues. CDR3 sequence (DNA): TGCGCCAGCAGCCGGGACAGCCCGAACACCGGGGAGCTGTTTCTT. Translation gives CASSRDSPNTGELFL.

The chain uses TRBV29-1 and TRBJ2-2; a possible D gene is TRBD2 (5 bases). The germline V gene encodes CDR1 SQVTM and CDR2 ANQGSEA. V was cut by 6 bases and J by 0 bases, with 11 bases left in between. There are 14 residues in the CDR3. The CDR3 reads CSVRGYTNTGELFF. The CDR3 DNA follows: TGCAGCGTGAGAGGGTATACGAACACCGGGGAGCTGTTTTTT.

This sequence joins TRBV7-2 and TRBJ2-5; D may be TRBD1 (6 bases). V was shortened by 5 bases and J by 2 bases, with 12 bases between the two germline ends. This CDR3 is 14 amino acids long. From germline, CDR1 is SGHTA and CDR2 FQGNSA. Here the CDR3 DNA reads TGTGCCAGCAGCCTGGACAGTACACAAGAGACCCAGTACTTC. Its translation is CASSLDSTQETQYF. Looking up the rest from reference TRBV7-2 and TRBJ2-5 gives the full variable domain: GAGVSQSPSNKVTEKGKDVELRCDPISGHTALYWYRQSLGQGLEFLIYFQGNSAPDKSGLPSDRFSAERTGGSVSTLTIQRTQQEDSAVYLCASSLDSTQETQYFGPGTRLLVL.

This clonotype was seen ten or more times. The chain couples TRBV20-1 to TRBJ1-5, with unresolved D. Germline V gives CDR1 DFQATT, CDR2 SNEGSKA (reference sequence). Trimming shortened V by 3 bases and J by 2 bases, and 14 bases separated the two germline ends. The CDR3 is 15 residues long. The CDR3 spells CSASAPGGGNQPQHF. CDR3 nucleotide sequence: TGCAGTGCTAGCGCCCCCGGCGGAGGCAATCAGCCCCAGCATTTT.

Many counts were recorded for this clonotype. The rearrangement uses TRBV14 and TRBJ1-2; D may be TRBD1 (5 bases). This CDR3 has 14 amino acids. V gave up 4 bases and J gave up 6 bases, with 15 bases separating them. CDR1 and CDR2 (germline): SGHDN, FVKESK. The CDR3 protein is CASSRTGGDDGYTF. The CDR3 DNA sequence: TGTGCCAGCAGCCGAACCGGGGGAGATGATGGCTACACCTTC.

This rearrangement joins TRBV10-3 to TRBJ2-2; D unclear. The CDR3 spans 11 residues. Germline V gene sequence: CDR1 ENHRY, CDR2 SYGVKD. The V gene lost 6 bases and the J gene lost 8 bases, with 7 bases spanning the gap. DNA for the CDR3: TGTGCCATCAGCCAACCGGGGGAGCTGTTTTTT. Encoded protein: CAISQPGELFF.

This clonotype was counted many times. CDR3 residues: CASSQGSFHRTSGANVLTF. As DNA, the CDR3 is TGTGCCAGCAGCCAAGGGTCTTTTCACCGCACCTCTGGGGCCAACGTCCTGACTTTC. The rearrangement joins TRBV14 to TRBJ2-6, with D unclear. Trimming pared 1 base from V and 0 bases from J, leaving 16 bases between. Germline V lookup: CDR1 SGHDN, CDR2 FVKESK. CDR3 length: 19 residues.

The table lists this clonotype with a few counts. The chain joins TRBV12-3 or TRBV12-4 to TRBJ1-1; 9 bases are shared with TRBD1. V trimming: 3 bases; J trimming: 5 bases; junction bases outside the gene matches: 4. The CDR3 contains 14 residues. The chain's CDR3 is CASSLNRGLTEAFF. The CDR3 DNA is TGTGCCAGCAGTTTGAACAGGGGGCTGACTGAAGCTTTCTTT.

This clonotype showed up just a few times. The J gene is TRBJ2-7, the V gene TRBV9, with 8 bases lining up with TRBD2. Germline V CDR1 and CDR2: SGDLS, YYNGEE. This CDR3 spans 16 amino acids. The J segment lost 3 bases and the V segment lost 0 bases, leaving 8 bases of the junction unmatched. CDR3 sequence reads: CASSVEGTGGLYEQYF. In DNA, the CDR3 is TGTGCCAGCAGCGTAGAGGGGACGGGGGGGCTCTACGAGCAGTACTTC.

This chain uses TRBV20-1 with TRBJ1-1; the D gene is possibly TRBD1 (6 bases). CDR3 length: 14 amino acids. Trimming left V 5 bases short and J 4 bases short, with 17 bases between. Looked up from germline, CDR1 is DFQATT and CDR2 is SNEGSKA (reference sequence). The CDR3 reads CSAGPRTDSTEAFF. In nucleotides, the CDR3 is TGCAGTGCTGGACCGAGGACAGACTCCACTGAAGCTTTCTTT.

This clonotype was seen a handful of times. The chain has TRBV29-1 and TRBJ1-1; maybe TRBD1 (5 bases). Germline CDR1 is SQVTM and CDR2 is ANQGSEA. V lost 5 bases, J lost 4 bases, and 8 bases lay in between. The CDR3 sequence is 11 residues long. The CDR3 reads CSVKGTTEAFF. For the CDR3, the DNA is TGCAGCGTTAAAGGGACCACTGAAGCTTTCTTT.

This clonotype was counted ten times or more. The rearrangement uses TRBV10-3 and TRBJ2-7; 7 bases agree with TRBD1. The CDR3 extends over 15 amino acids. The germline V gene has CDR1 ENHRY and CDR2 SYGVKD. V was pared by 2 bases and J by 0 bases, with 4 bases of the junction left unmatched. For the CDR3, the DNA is TGTGCCATCAGTGAGACCAGGGGGTTCTCCTACGAGCAGTACTTC. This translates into CAISETRGFSYEQYF.

CDR3 DNA sequence: TGCAGTGCCGCAGTGACAGGGGTCTCCTACGAGCAGTACTTC. Its translation: CSAAVTGVSYEQYF. V gene TRBV20-1 combines with J gene TRBJ2-7, with 8 bases identical to TRBD1. CDR1 and CDR2 (germline): DFQATT, SNEGSKA (reference sequence). The CDR3 loop spans 14 amino acids. Trimming removed 6 bases from V and 0 bases from J; junction bases left unmatched: 7.

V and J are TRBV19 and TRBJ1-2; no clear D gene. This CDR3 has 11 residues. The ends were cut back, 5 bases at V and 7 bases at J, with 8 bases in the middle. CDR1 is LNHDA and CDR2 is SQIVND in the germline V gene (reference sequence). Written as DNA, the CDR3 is TGTGCCAGTAGTCCCCTGGTTGGCTACACCTTC. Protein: CASSPLVGYTF.

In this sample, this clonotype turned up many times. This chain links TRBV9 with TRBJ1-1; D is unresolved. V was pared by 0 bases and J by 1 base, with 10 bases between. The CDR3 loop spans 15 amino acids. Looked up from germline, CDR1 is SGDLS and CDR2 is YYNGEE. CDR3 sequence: CASSVGLRQNTEAFF. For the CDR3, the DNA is TGTGCCAGCAGCGTAGGATTACGGCAGAACACTGAAGCTTTCTTT.